The 31 T cell receptor beta chains below all came from one sample that was sequenced in a study of cytomegalovirus exposure and HLA in healthy donors. The protocol was immunoSEQ multiplex PCR, while the TCRdb copy is restricted to in-frame clones and leaves out a portion. The data contain more than 90,000 clones, about 84% of them seen just once; the ten biggest clones take up around 5%. Sequenced sample: PBMCs. These receptors came from a man between 18 and 29 years old in good health and CMV-seronegative.

As to this clone: One junction end does not reproduce the germline sequence, and a read error may be involved. The J gene is TRBJ1-1, the V gene TRBV12-5; TRBD1 matches 11 bases. The CDR3 runs to 16 residues. Looked up from germline, CDR1 is LGHNT and CDR2 is FRNRAP. The CDR3 spells CASGLDRGLVNTEAFF. The CDR3 DNA sequence: TGTGCTAGTGGCTTGGACAGGGGGCTAGTTAACACTGAAGCTTTCTTT.

As to this clone: A read error is likely, as this CDR3 ends without the conserved phenylalanine or tryptophan. The DNA is left out, because the CDR3 cannot be placed on it with certainty; the CDR3 is given as TCRdb lists it. The CDR3 region is CASSRELTL. The chain couples TRBV6-8 to TRBJ1-1. Germline values: CDR1 MNHGY, CDR2 SAAAGT. The CDR3 spans 9 residues, counting both ends.

The chain recombines TRBV6-1 with TRBJ1-2; 9 nucleotides align to TRBD1. This CDR3 is 17 amino acids long. The ends lost 4 bases at V and 2 bases at J; junction bases unmatched: 11. Germline assignment: CDR1 MNHNS and CDR2 SASEGT. This CDR3 is CASSVSGTGSQNYGYTF. The DNA for the CDR3 is TGTGCCAGCAGTGTCTCCGGGACAGGGTCCCAAAACTATGGCTACACCTTC.

The rearrangement uses TRBV7-2 and TRBJ2-2; 7 nucleotides line up with TRBD1. The germline gives CDR1 SGHTA, CDR2 FQGNSA. J was trimmed by 0 bases and V by 3 bases; bases with no gene match: 1. This CDR3 spans 15 amino acids. The CDR3, as DNA: TGTGCCAGCAGCTTTGACAGGGCGAACACCGGGGAGCTGTTTTTT. Amino acid sequence: CASSFDRANTGELFF.

The V call is TRBV5-1, the J call TRBJ1-2; D is uncertain. Germline V gives CDR1 SGHRS, CDR2 YFSETQ. V lost 6 bases and J 4 bases, leaving 13 bases between the germline ends. This CDR3 contains 13 residues. For the CDR3, the DNA is TGCGCCAGCACTCTAGGAGGAGGCTATGGCTACACCTTC. Encoded protein: CASTLGGGYGYTF. The full variable domain, rest sourced from reference TRBV5-1 and TRBJ1-2, is KAGVTQTPRYLIKTRGQQVTLSCSPISGHRSVSWYQQTPGQGLQFLFEYFSETQRNKGNFPGRFSGRQFSNSRSEMNVSTLELGDSALYLCASTLGGGYGYTFGSGTRLTVV.

This chain joins TRBV5-1 and TRBJ2-3, with D possibly matching TRBD2 (5 bases). The CDR3 has 16 residues. V lost 5 bases, J lost 0 bases, and 16 bases lay in between. CDR1 is SGHRS, CDR2 YFSETQ, per germline. The CDR3 is CASRASSRPSTDTQYF. CDR3 nucleotide sequence: TGCGCCAGCAGGGCTAGCAGCAGGCCCAGCACAGATACGCAGTATTTT.

The count of this clone is one. The chain joins TRBV6-5 to TRBJ1-5, with D perhaps TRBD1 (6 bases). Per germline, CDR1 MNHEY and CDR2 SVGAGI. V lost 5 bases and J lost 7, with 12 bases in between. The CDR3 length is 13 residues. The CDR3 loop reads CASSPDRLQPQHF. CDR3 coding DNA: TGTGCCAGCAGTCCAGACAGGTTACAGCCCCAGCATTTT.

The rearrangement uses TRBV27 and TRBJ2-5, with 10 bases identical to TRBD2. CDR1 is MNHEY, CDR2 SMNVEV, per germline (reference sequence). J was trimmed by 1 base and V by 5 bases; bases with no gene match: 7. CDR3 length equals 16 residues. The CDR3 loop reads CASSPRSSGGQETQYF. The CDR3 DNA follows: TGTGCCAGCAGTCCAAGGTCTAGCGGGGGCCAAGAGACCCAGTACTTC.

CDR3 in DNA: TGTGCCAGCAGTGGGCTAGCGGGGGTCTACGAGCAGTACTTC. It specifies CASSGLAGVYEQYF. This chain uses TRBV27 with TRBJ2-7; 10 bases line up with TRBD2. CDR1 MNHEY and CDR2 SMNVEV come from the germline V gene (reference sequence). Trimming removed 5 bases from V and 3 bases from J; junction bases left unmatched: 4. The CDR3 spans 14 residues.

The sample holds one count of this clone. The gene calls are TRBV7-2 and TRBJ1-1; D is possibly TRBD1 (5 bases). This CDR3 spans 14 amino acids. Germline values: CDR1 SGHTA, CDR2 FQGNSA. V was shortened by 1 base and J by 3 bases, with 9 bases between the two germline ends. Here the CDR3 DNA reads TGTGCCAGCAGCTTAGTGCCAGGGTACACTGAAGCTTTCTTT. Protein: CASSLVPGYTEAFF.

This clone has a single count. The chain links TRBV7-9 to TRBJ2-1, with D unclear. Germline CDR1 SEHNR, CDR2 FQNEAQ (reference sequence). The CDR3 length is 13 residues. Trimming removed 4 bases at V and 9 bases at J, with 13 bases between. The CDR3 here is CASSSVARGEQFF. The CDR3 nucleotides are TGTGCCAGCAGCTCCGTAGCTCGCGGTGAGCAGTTCTTC.

The rearrangement joins TRBV19 to TRBJ2-2; D call uncertain. V was pared by 0 bases and J by 3 bases, with 5 bases between. CDR1 and CDR2 (germline): LNHDA, SQIVND (reference sequence). The CDR3 length is 14 residues. The chain's CDR3 is CASSIEGYTGELFF. Written as DNA, the CDR3 is TGTGCCAGTAGTATAGAGGGCTACACCGGGGAGCTGTTTTTT.

This sequence joins TRBV5-1 and TRBJ1-5, with 7 bases aligning to TRBD1. The J segment lost 3 bases and the V segment lost 3 bases, leaving 6 bases of the junction unmatched. Germline values: CDR1 SGHRS, CDR2 YFSETQ. The CDR3 runs 15 residues. CDR3 amino acids: CASSWRGTANQPQHF. CDR3 nucleotide sequence: TGCGCCAGCAGCTGGAGGGGGACAGCCAATCAGCCCCAGCATTTT.

The chain couples TRBV29-1 to TRBJ2-3; TRBD2 matches 10 bases. The germline V gene encodes CDR1 SQVTM and CDR2 ANQGSEA. J was trimmed by 4 bases and V by 1 base; bases with no gene match: 2. This CDR3 contains 14 residues. The CDR3 reads CSVEGGTSADTQYF. The CDR3 coding sequence is TGCAGCGTTGAAGGAGGGACTAGCGCAGATACGCAGTATTTT.

V and J are TRBV11-2 and TRBJ1-5; D gene ambiguous. This CDR3 region has 14 residues. Trimming left V 1 base short and J 6 bases short, with 10 bases between. The germline V gene has CDR1 SGHAT and CDR2 FQNNGV. CDR3 coding DNA: TGTGCCAGCAGCTTAGGGAGGAGCGGTCAGCCCCAGCATTTT. Residues: CASSLGRSGQPQHF.

This clone came up a few times. The chain couples TRBV5-1 to TRBJ1-6, with 9 nucleotides matching TRBD1. The germline gives CDR1 SGHRS, CDR2 YFSETQ. The J segment lost 8 bases and the V segment lost 3 bases, leaving 6 bases of the junction unmatched. CDR3 length: 15 residues. The CDR3 bases are TGCGCCAGCAGCTGGGGGGACAGGGAGCATTCACCCCTCCACTTT. Protein sequence: CASSWGDREHSPLHF.

The rearrangement links TRBV15 to TRBJ1-5; D not resolved. The V gene's germline CDR1 is LNHNV and CDR2 YYDKDF (reference sequence). V was clipped by 3 bases and J by 0 bases, with 12 bases between them. The CDR3 loop spans 16 amino acids. DNA of the CDR3: TGTGCCACCAGCAGGAGACACTGGTATAGCAATCAGCCCCAGCATTTT. Translation: CATSRRHWYSNQPQHF. The whole variable domain, remainder taken from reference TRBV15 and TRBJ1-5, is DAMVIQNPRYQVTQFGKPVTLSCSQTLNHNVMYWYQQKSSQAPKLLFHYYDKDFNNEADTPDNFQSRRPNTSFCFLDIRSPGLGDTAMYLCATSRRHWYSNQPQHFGDGTRLSIL.

The chain couples TRBV7-9 to TRBJ1-1, with no clear D. The CDR3 is 12 amino acids. CDR1 and CDR2 (germline): SEHNR, FQNEAQ (reference sequence). Trimming stripped 4 bases from V and 2 bases from J, with 5 bases between. CDR3 in DNA: TGTGCCAGCAGCTCAACAAACACTGAAGCTTTCTTT. It translates to CASSSTNTEAFF.

This chain uses TRBV11-2 with TRBJ1-3; the D gene is possibly TRBD1 (5 bases). The germline gives CDR1 SGHAT, CDR2 FQNNGV. Trimming pared 4 bases from V and 0 bases from J, leaving 7 bases between. This CDR3 has 14 residues. The CDR3 DNA follows: TGTGCCAGCAGCTCGGACATCTCTGGAAACACCATATATTTT. Its translation: CASSSDISGNTIYF.

V usage is TRBV6-1 and J usage is TRBJ1-5; TRBD1 matches at 9 bases. Per the germline V gene, CDR1 is MNHNS and CDR2 is SASEGT. The CDR3 length is 14 residues. J was trimmed by 4 bases and V by 7 bases; bases with no gene match: 5. The CDR3 DNA reads TGTGCCAGCACCCGGACAGGGGTAAATCAGCCCCAGCATTTT. The encoded protein is CASTRTGVNQPQHF.

J is TRBJ1-5 and V is TRBV7-9; perhaps TRBD1 as D (6 bases). The V and J ends lost 1 base and 2 bases respectively, with 6 bases between them. Germline CDR1 reads SEHNR; CDR2 reads FQNEAQ (reference sequence). CDR3 size: 14 residues. CDR3 sequence (DNA): TGTGCCAGCAGCTTAGGACAGGGCAATCAGCCCCAGCATTTT. Protein: CASSLGQGNQPQHF. Full variable domain (rest looked up from reference TRBV7-9 and TRBJ1-5): DTGVSQNPRHKITKRGQNVTFRCDPISEHNRLYWYRQTLGQGPEFLTYFQNEAQLEKSRLLSDRFSAERPKGSFSTLEIQRTEQGDSAMYLCASSLGQGNQPQHFGDGTRLSIL.

In its sample, this clone was seen a few times. The gene calls are TRBV30 and TRBJ2-2; 8 bases align to TRBD1. Germline values: CDR1 GTSNPN, CDR2 SVGIG (reference sequence). V lost 4 bases, J lost 4 bases, and 11 bases stayed unmatched. CDR3 length: 16 residues. CDR3 sequence reads: CAWKFQGALLTGELFF. The CDR3 DNA reads as TGTGCCTGGAAATTCCAGGGGGCTCTCCTCACCGGGGAGCTGTTTTTT.

The rearrangement uses TRBV6-1 and TRBJ2-3; 7 bases match TRBD2. In germline, CDR1 is MNHNS, CDR2 SASEGT. This CDR3 has 16 amino acids. Unmatched junction bases numbered 8, after V lost 3 bases and J lost 2 bases. For the CDR3, the DNA is TGTGCCAGCAGTGACGCTTGGCTAGCGGTCACAGATACGCAGTATTTT. Translated: CASSDAWLAVTDTQYF.

The genes are TRBV6-1 and TRBJ1-2; 8 positions agree with TRBD1. The CDR3 runs 15 residues. Per the germline V gene, CDR1 is MNHNS and CDR2 is SASEGT. V trimming: 5 bases; J trimming: 4 bases; junction bases outside the gene matches: 9. CDR3 loop: CASSSLIGQGYGYTF. In nucleotides, the CDR3 is TGTGCCAGCAGTTCTTTAATAGGACAGGGCTATGGCTACACCTTC.

The CDR3 reads CASSLVRGTGELFF. In DNA form, the CDR3 reads TGTGCCAGCAGCTTAGTGCGGGGGACCGGGGAGCTGTTTTTT. The chain has TRBV7-6 and TRBJ2-2; TRBD2 aligns across 7 bases. The ends lost 1 base at V and 5 bases at J; junction bases unmatched: 1. Germline loops: CDR1 SGHVS, CDR2 FNYEAQ. CDR3 length equals 14 residues.

The chain uses TRBV18 and TRBJ2-7; D might be TRBD2 (6 bases). Trimming removed 3 bases from V and 0 bases from J, with 15 bases in between. The CDR3 consists of 16 residues. CDR1 and CDR2 (germline): KGHSH, LQKENI. CDR3 sequence: CASSPRSRGSSYEQYF. The DNA for the CDR3 is TGTGCCAGCTCACCGCGCTCGCGGGGTAGCTCCTACGAGCAGTACTTC. The variable domain in full, with the rest retrieved from reference TRBV18 and TRBJ2-7, is NAGVMQNPRHLVRRRGQEARLRCSPMKGHSHVYWYRQLPEEGLKFMVYLQKENIIDESGMPKERFSAEFPKEGPSILRIQQVVRGDSAAYFCASSPRSRGSSYEQYFGPGTRLTVT.

The DNA of the CDR3 is TGTGCCAGCAGTTTCTCGATCGACTCAGGGGCCAACGTCCTGACTTTC. As protein: CASSFSIDSGANVLTF. The chain is built from TRBV27 and TRBJ2-6; no definite D call. Trimming shortened V by 3 bases and J by 4 bases, and 13 bases separated the two germline ends. This CDR3 spans 16 amino acids. CDR1 and CDR2 from the germline V gene are MNHEY and SMNVEV (reference sequence). The full variable domain, its missing parts supplied by reference TRBV27 and TRBJ2-6, is EAQVTQNPRYLITVTGKKLTVTCSQNMNHEYMSWYRQDPGLGLRQIYYSMNVEVTDKGDVPEGYKVSRKEKRNFPLILESPSPNQTSLYFCASSFSIDSGANVLTFGAGSRLTVL.

V gene TRBV9 combines with J gene TRBJ1-1; possible D gene TRBD1, 5 bases. Trimming pared 4 bases from V and 3 bases from J, leaving 13 bases between. CDR3 length: 14 residues. CDR1 and CDR2 (germline): SGDLS, YYNGEE. As DNA, the CDR3 is TGTGCCAGCAGCTCAACAGGTGGGGACACTGAAGCTTTCTTT. Protein sequence: CASSSTGGDTEAFF.

V gene TRBV11-1 combines with J gene TRBJ2-3; D perhaps matches TRBD2 (7 bases). The length of the CDR3 is 16 residues. The germline V and J ends were trimmed by 2 bases and 4 bases, with 16 bases remaining between them. In germline, CDR1 is SGHAT, CDR2 FQDESV (reference sequence). This chain's CDR3 is CASSLLGGASSDTQYF. The CDR3 region has the DNA TGTGCCAGCAGCTTATTAGGGGGGGCCAGTTCAGATACGCAGTATTTT.

The gene calls are TRBV7-2 and TRBJ1-1; 10 bases agree with TRBD1. CDR3 length: 16 residues. The junction had 9 bases not matched to a gene; V was cut back by 5 bases and J by 3 bases. Germline V CDR1 and CDR2: SGHTA, FQGNSA. DNA of the CDR3: TGTGCCAGCAGCCCGGGACAGGGGTTTAGAGACACTGAAGCTTTCTTT. This gives the protein CASSPGQGFRDTEAFF.

The chain has TRBV18 and TRBJ2-7, with a possible D match to TRBD2 (5 bases). CDR3 size: 14 residues. Germline loops: CDR1 KGHSH, CDR2 LQKENI. Trimming removed 4 bases at V and 0 bases at J, with 10 bases between. The CDR3 protein is CASSHTGISYEQYF. CDR3 DNA: TGTGCCAGCTCACATACCGGGATCTCCTACGAGCAGTACTTC.